The sequence of this TCR beta chain was determined in a study of T cells in Graves' hyperthyroidism and ophthalmopathy (dated by TCRdb to between 2018 and 2021). For the study in its entirety: Peripheral blood was sampled at the time of initial diagnosis, prior to any treatment. TCR V-J signatures able to tell the groups apart were searched for in a discovery cohort of 100 or so patients, of whom around 42 had Graves' ophthalmopathy and 55 to 65 had stable Graves' hyperthyroidism. Prospective prediction of ophthalmopathy was tested in an independent validation cohort consisting of under 20 hyperthyroidism patients and some 15 patients who later progressed to ophthalmopathy. For training and testing, the 110 or so patients in the discovery cohort were randomly divided in a 7:3 ratio. In addition, the study compared T-cell repertoires in thyroid tissue and in blood from several Graves' hyperthyroidism patients. Following sampling, methimazole starting at 30 mg daily was given to hyperthyroidism patients, and high-dose intravenous methylprednisolone was given to ophthalmopathy patients. The paper describes TCR Vbeta CDR3 sequencing of 135 peripheral blood samples, made up of about 41 ophthalmopathy patients, around 78 hyperthyroidism patients and roughly 17 progressor patients.

V has 1 base trimmed and J has 1 base trimmed; junction bases matching no gene number 3. The CDR3 covers 16 residues, taking in both the cysteine and the phenylalanine. Left in the record is the CDR3 DNA by itself, 48 bases read in frame from the first base. CDR1 and CDR2, looked up from the germline V gene, are SNHLY and FYNNEI. Stable Graves' hyperthyroidism was defined as no progression to ophthalmopathy during 18 months of follow-up. The hyperthyroidism patients were between 18 and 65 years old and newly diagnosed, with a disease duration of less than 2 months. Exclusion was applied to patients with uncontrolled infections, other autoimmune diseases, pregnancy or lactation. Diagnoses relied on clinical symptoms, serum thyroxine and TRAb, thyroid ultrasound and orbital computed tomography. PBMCs were isolated from approximately 10 ml of fresh peripheral blood by Ficoll-Paque density gradient centrifugation. Total RNA was extracted with Trizol reagent, and quality was checked on an Agilent 2100 Bioanalyzer.

Study-wide conclusions, independent of this receptor: Blood samples also contained most of the expanded thyroid clonotypes (frequency above 0.001), which suggests that blood repertoires may reflect thyroid immune responses. No statistical method was used to set the sample size in advance, and investigators knew the group allocation. During validation, the model predicted progression to ophthalmopathy a median of approximately 6 months ahead of onset, with around 70% sensitivity and 72.22% specificity. A 13 V-J signature model separated ophthalmopathy from stable hyperthyroidism, with around 91% sensitivity and roughly 81% specificity in cross-validation and 80%/75% in testing.

As for this clonotype: Its antigen specificity is not known. No base quality information exists; no much larger clone differs at one position.

The TCR beta CDR3 regions were amplified from the RNA transcripts. The TCR CDR3 was subjected to a first round of RT-PCR using the HTBI primer set and the Qiagen OneStep RT-PCR kit. A second multiplex PCR round built the libraries, followed by size selection and purification. Libraries were sequenced paired-end with 100 bp reads on an Illumina HiSeq2000. Turning to the authors' computational methods: Raw data were processed with SOAPnuke, discarding reads with adapters, uncalled bases, mean Phred below 15, or no exact constant-primer or identifier match. High-quality paired reads were merged using COPE v1.2.5, and each unique nucleotide sequence was defined as a clonotype. MiTCR v1.1 was used to align the clonotypes against IMGT TRBV, TRBD and TRBJ reference segments. Analysis was restricted to V-J combinations with a frequency above 0.0001, which covered about 99% of repertoires. A TCS score was defined as the ratio of F50 (clonal expansion) to E x V (chaos), with BLOSUM62-based TCRdist applied between CDR3 peptides within each V-J. Welch's t-statistics and random forest reduced 500 to 550 V-J features to fewer than 15, which were used in a naive Bayes classifier (R e1071). Thyroid-blood repertoire similarity was quantified with the Morisita-Horn index. The raw public reads went through TCRdb reprocessing: fastp at Q25, MiXCR clone calling, in-frame beta chains kept. Each record represents a unique CDR3 protein, reported with the most common genes and DNA among its rows. None of the V and J calls come from the authors' own analysis; TCRdb made them. This sample comprises about 680,000 distinct CDR3 sequences, 30% to 40% of them detected only once. The top ten clonotypes cover around 32% of the sample.

Here the chain combines TRBV2 and TRBJ1-3, with TRBD1 matching 8 junction bases. The TCR comes from a middle-aged woman with Graves' hyperthyroidism. Source material: blood. At the DNA level, the sequence is TGTGCCAGCAGTGAAGGGACAGGGCGGTCTGGAAACACCATATATTTT. The resulting protein is CASSEGTGRSGNTIYF.